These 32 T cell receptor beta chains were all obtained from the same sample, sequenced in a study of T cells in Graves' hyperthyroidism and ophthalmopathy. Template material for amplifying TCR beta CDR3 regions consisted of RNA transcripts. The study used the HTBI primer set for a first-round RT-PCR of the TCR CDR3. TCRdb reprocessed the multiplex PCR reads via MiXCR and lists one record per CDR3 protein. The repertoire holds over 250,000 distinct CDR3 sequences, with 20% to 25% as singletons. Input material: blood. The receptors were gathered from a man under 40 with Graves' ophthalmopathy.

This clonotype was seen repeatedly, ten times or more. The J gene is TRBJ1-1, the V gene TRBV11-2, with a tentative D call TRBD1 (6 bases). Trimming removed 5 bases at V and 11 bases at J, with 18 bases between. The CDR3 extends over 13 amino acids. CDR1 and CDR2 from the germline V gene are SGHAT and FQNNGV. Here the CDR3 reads CASSPQTARGAFF. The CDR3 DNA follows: TGTGCCAGCAGCCCGCAGACAGCGAGGGGGGCTTTCTTT.

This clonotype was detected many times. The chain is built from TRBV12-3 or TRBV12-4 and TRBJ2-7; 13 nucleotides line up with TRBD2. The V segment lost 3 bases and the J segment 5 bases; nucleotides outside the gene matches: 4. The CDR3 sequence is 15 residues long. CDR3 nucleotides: TGTGCCAGCAGTTTGGCACTAGCGGGAGGGAACGAGCAGTACTTC. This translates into CASSLALAGGNEQYF.

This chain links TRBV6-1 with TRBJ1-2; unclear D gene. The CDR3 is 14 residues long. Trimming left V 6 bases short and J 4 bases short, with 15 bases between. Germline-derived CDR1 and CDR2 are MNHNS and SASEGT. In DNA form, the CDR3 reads TGTGCCAGCAGCCCGGACGGCCCGGTCTATGGCTACACCTTC. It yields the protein CASSPDGPVYGYTF.

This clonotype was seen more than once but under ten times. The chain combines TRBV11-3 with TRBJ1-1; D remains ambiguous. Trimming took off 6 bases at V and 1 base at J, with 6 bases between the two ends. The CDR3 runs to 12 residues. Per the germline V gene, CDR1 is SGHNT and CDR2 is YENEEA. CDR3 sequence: CASRNWNTEAFF. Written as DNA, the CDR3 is TGTGCCAGCAGAAATTGGAACACTGAAGCTTTCTTT. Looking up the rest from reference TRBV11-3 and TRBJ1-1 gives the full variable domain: EAGVVQSPRYKIIEKKQPVAFWCNPISGHNTLYWYLQNLGQGPELLIRYENEEAVDDSQLPKDRFSAERLKGVDSTLKIQPAELGDSAVYLCASRNWNTEAFFGQGTRLTVV.

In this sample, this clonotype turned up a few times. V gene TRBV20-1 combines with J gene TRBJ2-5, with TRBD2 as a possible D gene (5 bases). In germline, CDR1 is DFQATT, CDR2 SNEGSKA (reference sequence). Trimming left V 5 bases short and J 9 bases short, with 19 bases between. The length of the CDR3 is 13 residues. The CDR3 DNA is TGCAGTGCTTCACTTACTAACACTAGTCCCCAGTACTTC. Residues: CSASLTNTSPQYF.

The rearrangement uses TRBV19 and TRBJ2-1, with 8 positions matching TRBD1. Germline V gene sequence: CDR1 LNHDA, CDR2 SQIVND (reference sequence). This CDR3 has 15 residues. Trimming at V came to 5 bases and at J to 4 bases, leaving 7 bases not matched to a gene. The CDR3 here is CASSRAGGAYNEQFF. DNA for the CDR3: TGTGCCAGTAGTCGAGCAGGGGGCGCATACAATGAGCAGTTCTTC.

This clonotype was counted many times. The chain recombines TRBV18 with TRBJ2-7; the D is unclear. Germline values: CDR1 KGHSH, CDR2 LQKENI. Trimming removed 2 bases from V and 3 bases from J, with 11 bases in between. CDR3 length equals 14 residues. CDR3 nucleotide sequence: TGTGCCAGCTCACCAGAGCGCGCAAACTACGAGCAGTACTTC. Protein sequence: CASSPERANYEQYF.

CDR3 amino acids: CASSLDSSWQGLDSPLHF. The CDR3 coding sequence is TGTGCCAGCAGCTTAGACTCCTCTTGGCAGGGATTGGATTCACCCCTCCACTTT. The V gene is TRBV7-2, the J gene TRBJ1-6; D may be TRBD1 (5 bases). This CDR3 has 18 residues. Per the germline V gene, CDR1 is SGHTA and CDR2 is FQGNSA. Between the trimmed V and J ends, which lost 1 base and 8 bases, there was a span of 21 bases.

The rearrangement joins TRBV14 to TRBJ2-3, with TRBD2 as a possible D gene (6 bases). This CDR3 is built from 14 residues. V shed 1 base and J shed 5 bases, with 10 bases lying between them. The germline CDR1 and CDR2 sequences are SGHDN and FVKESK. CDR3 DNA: TGTGCCAGCAGCCAAGCGGGAGCGGGAGATACGCAGTATTTT. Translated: CASSQAGAGDTQYF.

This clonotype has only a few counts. The CDR3 DNA is TGCAGCGTTGGTCGTGGACTTTCCTACGAGCAGTACTTC. Protein sequence: CSVGRGLSYEQYF. This chain connects TRBV29-1 to TRBJ2-7, with D perhaps TRBD2 (5 bases). In germline, CDR1 is SQVTM, CDR2 ANQGSEA. This CDR3 region has 13 residues. V lost 4 bases and J lost 1, with 11 bases in between.

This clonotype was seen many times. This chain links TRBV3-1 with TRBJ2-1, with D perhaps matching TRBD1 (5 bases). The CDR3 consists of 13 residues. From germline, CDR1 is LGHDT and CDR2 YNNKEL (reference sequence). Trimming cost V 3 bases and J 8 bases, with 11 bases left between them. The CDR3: CASSQRQGYEQFF. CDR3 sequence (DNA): TGTGCCAGCAGCCAGAGGCAGGGTTATGAGCAGTTCTTC.

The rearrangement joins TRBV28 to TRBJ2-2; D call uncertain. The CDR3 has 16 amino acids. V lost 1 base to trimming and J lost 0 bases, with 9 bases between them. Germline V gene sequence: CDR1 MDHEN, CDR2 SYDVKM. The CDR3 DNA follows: TGTGCCAGCAGTTTATATGGCCTACCGAACACCGGGGAGCTGTTTTTT. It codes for CASSLYGLPNTGELFF. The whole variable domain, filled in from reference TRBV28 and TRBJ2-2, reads DVKVTQSSRYLVKRTGEKVFLECVQDMDHENMFWYRQDPGLGLRLIYFSYDVKMKEKGDIPEGYSVSREKKERFSLILESASTNQTSMYLCASSLYGLPNTGELFFGEGSRLTVL.

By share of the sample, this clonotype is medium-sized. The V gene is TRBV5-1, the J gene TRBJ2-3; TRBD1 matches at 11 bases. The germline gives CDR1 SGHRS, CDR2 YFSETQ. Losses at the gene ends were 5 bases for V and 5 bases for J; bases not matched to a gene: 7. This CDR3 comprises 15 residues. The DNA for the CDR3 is TGCGCCAGCAGACCAGGACAGGGGGCTGAAGATACGCAGTATTTT. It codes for CASRPGQGAEDTQYF.

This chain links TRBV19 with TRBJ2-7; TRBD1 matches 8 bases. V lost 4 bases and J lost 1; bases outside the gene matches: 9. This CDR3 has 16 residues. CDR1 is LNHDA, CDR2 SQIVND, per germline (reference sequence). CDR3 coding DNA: TGTGCCAGTAGTAAGAACACAGGGGGGCGATCCTACGAGCAGTACTTC. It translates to CASSKNTGGRSYEQYF.

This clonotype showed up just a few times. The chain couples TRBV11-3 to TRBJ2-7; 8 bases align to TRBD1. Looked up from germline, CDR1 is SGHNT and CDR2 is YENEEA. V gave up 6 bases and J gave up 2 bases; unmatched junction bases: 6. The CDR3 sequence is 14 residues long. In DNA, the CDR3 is TGTGCCAGCAGATACGGACAGGGACCCTACGAGCAGTACTTC. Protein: CASRYGQGPYEQYF. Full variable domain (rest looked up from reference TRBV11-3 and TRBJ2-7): EAGVVQSPRYKIIEKKQPVAFWCNPISGHNTLYWYLQNLGQGPELLIRYENEEAVDDSQLPKDRFSAERLKGVDSTLKIQPAELGDSAVYLCASRYGQGPYEQYFGPGTRLTVT.

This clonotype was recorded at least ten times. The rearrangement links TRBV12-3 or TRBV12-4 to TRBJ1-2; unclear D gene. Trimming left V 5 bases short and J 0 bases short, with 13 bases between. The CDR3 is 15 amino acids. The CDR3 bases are TGTGCCAGCAGTAATCGCGTGAGAGCTAACTATGGCTACACCTTC. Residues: CASSNRVRANYGYTF.

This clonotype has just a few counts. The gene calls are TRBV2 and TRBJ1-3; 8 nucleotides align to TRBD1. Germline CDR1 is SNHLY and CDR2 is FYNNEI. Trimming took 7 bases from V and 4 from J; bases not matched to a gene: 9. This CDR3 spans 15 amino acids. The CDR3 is CASTHGRGPGNTIYF. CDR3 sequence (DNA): TGTGCCAGCACCCACGGCAGGGGGCCGGGAAACACCATATATTTT. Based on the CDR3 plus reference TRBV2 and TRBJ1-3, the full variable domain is EPEVTQTPSHQVTQMGQEVILRCVPISNHLYFYWYRQILGQKVEFLVSFYNNEISEKSEIFDDQFSVERPDGSNFTLKIRSTKLEDSAMYFCASTHGRGPGNTIYFGEGSWLTVV.

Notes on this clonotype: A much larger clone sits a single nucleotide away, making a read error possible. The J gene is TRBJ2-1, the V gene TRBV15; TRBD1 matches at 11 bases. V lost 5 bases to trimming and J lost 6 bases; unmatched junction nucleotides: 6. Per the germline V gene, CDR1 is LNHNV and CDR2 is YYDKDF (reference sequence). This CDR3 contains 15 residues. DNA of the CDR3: TGTGCCACCAGCGGAGGGGGGACAGGGGGCAATGAGCAGTTCTTC. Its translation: CATSGGGTGGNEQFF. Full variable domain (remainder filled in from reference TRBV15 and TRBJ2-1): DAMVIQNPRYQVTQFGKPVTLSCSQTLNHNVMYWYQQKSSQAPKLLFHYYDKDFNNEADTPDNFQSRRPNTSFCFLDIRSPGLGDTAMYLCATSGGGTGGNEQFFGPGTRLTVL.

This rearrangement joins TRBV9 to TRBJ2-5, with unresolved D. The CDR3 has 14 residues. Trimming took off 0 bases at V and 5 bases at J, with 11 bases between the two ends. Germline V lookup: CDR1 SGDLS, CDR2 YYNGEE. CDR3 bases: TGTGCCAGCAGCGTAGCTCTGGGTAAGGAGACCCAGTACTTC. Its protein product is CASSVALGKETQYF.

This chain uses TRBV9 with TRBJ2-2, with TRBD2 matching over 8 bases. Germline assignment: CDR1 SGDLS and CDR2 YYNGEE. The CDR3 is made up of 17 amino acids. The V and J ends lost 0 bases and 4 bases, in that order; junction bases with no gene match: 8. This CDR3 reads CASSVDAAGDSTGELFF. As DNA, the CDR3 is TGTGCCAGCAGCGTAGATGCAGCGGGAGATAGCACCGGGGAGCTGTTTTTT.

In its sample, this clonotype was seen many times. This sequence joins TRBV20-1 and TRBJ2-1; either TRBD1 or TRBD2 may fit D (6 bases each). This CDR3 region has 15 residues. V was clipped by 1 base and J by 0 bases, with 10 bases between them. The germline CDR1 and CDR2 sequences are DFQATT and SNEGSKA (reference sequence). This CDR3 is CSARVRGRSYNEQFF. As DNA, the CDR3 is TGCAGTGCTAGAGTACGGGGGCGCTCCTACAATGAGCAGTTCTTC.

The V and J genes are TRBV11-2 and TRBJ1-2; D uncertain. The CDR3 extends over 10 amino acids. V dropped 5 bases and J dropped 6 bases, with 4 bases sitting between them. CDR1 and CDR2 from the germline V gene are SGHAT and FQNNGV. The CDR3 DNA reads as TGTGCCAGCAGCCAAGATGGCTACACCTTC. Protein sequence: CASSQDGYTF.

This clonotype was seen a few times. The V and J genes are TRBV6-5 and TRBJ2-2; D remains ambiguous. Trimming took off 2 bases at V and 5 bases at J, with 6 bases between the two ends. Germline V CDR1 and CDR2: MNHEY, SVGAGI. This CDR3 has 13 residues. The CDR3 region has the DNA TGTGCCAGCAGTTACCGGAGTACCGGGGAGCTGTTTTTT. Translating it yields CASSYRSTGELFF.

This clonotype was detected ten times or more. The CDR3 is CASSFRDRTYEQYF. CDR3 in DNA: TGCGCCAGCAGTTTCCGGGACAGGACGTACGAGCAGTACTTC. The chain combines TRBV5-1 with TRBJ2-7; 8 nucleotides align to TRBD1. Germline V gene sequence: CDR1 SGHRS, CDR2 YFSETQ. V trimming: 5 bases; J trimming: 4 bases; junction bases outside the gene matches: 8. The CDR3 contains 14 residues.

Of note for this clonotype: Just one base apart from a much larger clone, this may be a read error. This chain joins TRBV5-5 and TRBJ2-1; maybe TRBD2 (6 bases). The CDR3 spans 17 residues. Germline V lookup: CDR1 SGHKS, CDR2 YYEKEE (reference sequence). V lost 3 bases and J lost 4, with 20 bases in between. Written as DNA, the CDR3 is TGTGCCAGCAGCTCGACCCGACTAGTGAGCGGATACAATGAGCAGTTCTTC. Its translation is CASSSTRLVSGYNEQFF.

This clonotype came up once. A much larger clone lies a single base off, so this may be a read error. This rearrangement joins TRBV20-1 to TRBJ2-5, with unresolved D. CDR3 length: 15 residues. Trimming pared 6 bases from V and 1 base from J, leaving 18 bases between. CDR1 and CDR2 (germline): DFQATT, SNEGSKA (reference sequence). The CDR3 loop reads CSAKPVISGQETQYF. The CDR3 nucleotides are TGCAGTGCCAAACCAGTGATATCCGGCCAAGAGACCCAGTACTTC.

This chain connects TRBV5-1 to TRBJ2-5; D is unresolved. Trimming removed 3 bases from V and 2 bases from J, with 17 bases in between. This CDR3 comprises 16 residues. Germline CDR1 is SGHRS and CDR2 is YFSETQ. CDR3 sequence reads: CASSYRGGPAQETQYF. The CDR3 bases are TGCGCCAGCAGCTACCGAGGCGGCCCCGCACAAGAGACCCAGTACTTC.

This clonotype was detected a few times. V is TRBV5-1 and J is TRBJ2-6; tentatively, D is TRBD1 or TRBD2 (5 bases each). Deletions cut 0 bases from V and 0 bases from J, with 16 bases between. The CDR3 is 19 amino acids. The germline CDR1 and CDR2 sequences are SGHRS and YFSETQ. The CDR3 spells CASSLVYRGRSSGANVLTF. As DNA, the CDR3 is TGCGCCAGCAGCTTGGTCTACCGGGGACGGTCCTCTGGGGCCAACGTCCTGACTTTC.

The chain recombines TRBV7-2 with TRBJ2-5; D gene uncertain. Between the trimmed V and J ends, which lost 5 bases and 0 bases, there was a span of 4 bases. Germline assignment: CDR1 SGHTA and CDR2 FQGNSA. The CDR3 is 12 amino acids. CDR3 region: CASSQYQETQYF. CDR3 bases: TGTGCCAGCAGCCAGTACCAAGAGACCCAGTACTTC.

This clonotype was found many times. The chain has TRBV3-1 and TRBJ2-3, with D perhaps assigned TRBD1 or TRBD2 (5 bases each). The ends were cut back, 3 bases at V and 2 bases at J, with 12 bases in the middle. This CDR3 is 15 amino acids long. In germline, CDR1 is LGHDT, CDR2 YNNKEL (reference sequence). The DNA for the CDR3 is TGTGCCAGCAGCCAGGGGGTTATCCCCACAGATACGCAGTATTTT. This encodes CASSQGVIPTDTQYF.

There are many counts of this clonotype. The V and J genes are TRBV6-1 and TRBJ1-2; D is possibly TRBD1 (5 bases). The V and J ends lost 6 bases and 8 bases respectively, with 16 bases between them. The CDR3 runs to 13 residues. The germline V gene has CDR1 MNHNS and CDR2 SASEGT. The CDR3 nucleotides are TGTGCCAGCAGCAACGCTCGGGGGTTCGGCTACACCTTC. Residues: CASSNARGFGYTF.

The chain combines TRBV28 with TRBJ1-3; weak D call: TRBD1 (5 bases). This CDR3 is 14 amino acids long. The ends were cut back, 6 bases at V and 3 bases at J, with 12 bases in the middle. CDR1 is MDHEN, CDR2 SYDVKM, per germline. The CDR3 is CASSLGTIGNTIYF. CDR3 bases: TGTGCCAGCAGCCTAGGGACGATTGGAAACACCATATATTTT.